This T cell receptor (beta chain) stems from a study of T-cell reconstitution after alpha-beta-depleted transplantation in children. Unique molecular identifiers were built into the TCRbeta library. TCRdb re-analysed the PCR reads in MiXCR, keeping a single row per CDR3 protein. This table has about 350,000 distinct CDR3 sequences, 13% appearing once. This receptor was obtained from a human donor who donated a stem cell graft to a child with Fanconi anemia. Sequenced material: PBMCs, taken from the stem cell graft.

CDR3 amino acids: CASSHWGGNTDTQYF. In DNA form, the CDR3 reads TGCGCCAGCAGCCATTGGGGCGGGAACACAGATACGCAGTATTTT. The chain employs TRBV4-3 and TRBJ2-3; a possible D gene is TRBD2 (6 bases). The ends were cut back, 3 bases at V and 2 bases at J, with 12 bases in the middle. CDR1 LGHNA and CDR2 YSLEER come from the germline V gene. This CDR3 has 15 amino acids.